The clone carrying this TCR beta chain was observed a handful of times. Its target is unknown. These data are taken from a study of CD8 T cells in ankylosing spondylitis. Preparation of TCR beta libraries was done by quantitative 5'-RACE with molecular barcodes. MiXCR, run by TCRdb on the 5' RACE reads, gives a single entry per CDR3 protein. The profile shows 100,000 or so distinct CDR3 sequences, approximately 8.9% of them singletons. Study observations and caveats: Some of these motif variants have turned up before, in reports on reactive arthritis synovial fluid and blood. From matched ankylosing spondylitis synovial fluid, disease-linked clones were reportedly recovered at significantly enriched levels. Disease-associated clonotypes exhibited CD8+ identity and were relatively infrequent in peripheral blood. Ankylosing spondylitis blood seemed to carry a telltale TCR beta motif made of several highly homologous variants.

Germline values: CDR1 SGHAT, CDR2 FQNNGV. V lost 0 bases, J lost 5 bases, and 7 bases stayed unmatched. This CDR3 region has 16 residues. V is TRBV11-2 and J is TRBJ2-1, with 7 bases lining up with TRBD2. The material sequenced was blood, either unsorted or a sorted T cell fraction (not recorded which). The TCR comes from a male donor with ankylosing spondylitis. The CDR3 region has the DNA TGTGCCAGCAGCTTAGATCTCGGGGGGTGGGACAATGAGCAGTTCTTC. This translates into CASSLDLGGWDNEQFF.